Below, 12 T cell receptor beta chains from the same sample are listed, as sequenced in a study of follicular helper T cells after annual influenza vaccination. The protocol was immunoSEQ multiplex PCR, while the TCRdb copy is restricted to in-frame clones and leaves out a portion. The table records about 9,900 clones, about 80% of them present only once. Time point indicated: 2013-2014 season, 7 days after vaccination. The sample in question was CXCR5- memory CD4+ T cells sorted from blood, obtained 7 days after influenza vaccination. Every receptor here comes from an adult who received the influenza vaccine.

This rearrangement joins TRBV5-1 to TRBJ2-5; D is perhaps TRBD1 (6 bases). The CDR3 spans 15 residues. From germline, CDR1 is SGHRS and CDR2 YFSETQ. V lost 0 bases, J lost 3 bases, and 12 bases lay in between. The chain's CDR3 is CASSLAGTFEETQYF. The CDR3 DNA follows: TGCGCCAGCAGCTTGGCCGGGACATTCGAAGAGACCCAGTACTTC.

The rearrangement links TRBV5-1 to TRBJ2-3; 7 nucleotides agree with TRBD2. The CDR3 spans 14 residues. The germline gives CDR1 SGHRS, CDR2 YFSETQ. Losses at the gene ends were 4 bases for V and 2 bases for J; bases not matched to a gene: 4. This CDR3 is CASSQRGTTDTQYF. CDR3 sequence (DNA): TGCGCCAGCAGCCAGCGGGGCACCACAGATACGCAGTATTTT. Based on the CDR3 plus reference TRBV5-1 and TRBJ2-3, the full variable domain is KAGVTQTPRYLIKTRGQQVTLSCSPISGHRSVSWYQQTPGQGLQFLFEYFSETQRNKGNFPGRFSGRQFSNSRSEMNVSTLELGDSALYLCASSQRGTTDTQYFGPGTRLTVL.

The rearrangement links TRBV6-5 to TRBJ2-7, with 8 bases matching TRBD1. The CDR3 loop spans 14 amino acids. J lost 0 bases, V lost 5 bases, and 3 bases had no gene match. The germline V gene encodes CDR1 MNHEY and CDR2 SVGAGI. CDR3 DNA: TGTGCCAGCAGTGAAGGGACAGGCTCCTACGAGCAGTACTTC. This sequence encodes CASSEGTGSYEQYF.

The V gene is TRBV7-8, the J gene TRBJ1-5; the match to TRBD1 covers 9 bases. This CDR3 comprises 15 residues. In germline, CDR1 is SGHVS, CDR2 FQNEAQ. V lost 3 bases, J lost 6 bases, and 6 bases stayed unmatched. For the CDR3, the DNA is TGTGCCAGCAGCTTGACACAGGGGGCGGTTCAGCCCCAGCATTTT. As protein: CASSLTQGAVQPQHF.

The CDR3 DNA reads TGTGCCTGGAGTGTAAAGCATGGGGCTCAGGTGTTCAGGTCTGGGGCCAACGTCCTGACTTTC. This codes for CAWSVKHGAQVFRSGANVLTF. The J gene is TRBJ2-6, the V gene TRBV30; possibly TRBD1 for D (5 bases). V lost 0 bases and J 1 base, leaving 25 bases between the germline ends. Germline lookup yields CDR1 GTSNPN and CDR2 SVGIG (reference sequence). The CDR3 is 21 residues long.

The chain recombines TRBV13 with TRBJ2-5, with 7 bases fitting TRBD1. Trimming took 5 bases from V and 2 from J; bases not matched to a gene: 8. Germline CDR1 and CDR2: PRHDT and FYEKMQ (reference sequence). The CDR3 loop spans 15 amino acids. The CDR3 DNA is TGTGCCAGCAGCCCACCGGGACAGATTCAAGAGACCCAGTACTTC. Encoded protein: CASSPPGQIQETQYF.

CDR3 bases: TGCGCCAGCAGTCGGGACAGGGCGTTGGATGAGCAGTTCTTC. It encodes CASSRDRALDEQFF. The chain joins TRBV5-1 to TRBJ2-1; 9 nucleotides agree with TRBD1. The germline V gene has CDR1 SGHRS and CDR2 YFSETQ. Germline trimming cut 5 bases from V and 8 bases from J; bases unmatched to any gene: 8. The CDR3 runs 14 residues.

The chain is built from TRBV19 and TRBJ2-7; D may be TRBD1 (5 bases). The CDR3 extends over 16 amino acids. Per germline, CDR1 LNHDA and CDR2 SQIVND (reference sequence). V gave up 3 bases and J gave up 5 bases, with 20 bases separating them. The CDR3 DNA follows: TGTGCCAGTAGTATGGTATTACAGGCTTTTGGAGACGAGCAGTACTTC. It yields the protein CASSMVLQAFGDEQYF.

In its sample, this clone was seen a few times. The chain has TRBV6-5 and TRBJ2-7; the match to TRBD1 covers 11 bases. CDR1 is MNHEY and CDR2 is SVGAGI in the germline V gene. The CDR3 covers 15 residues. V gave up 7 bases and J gave up 2 bases; unmatched junction bases: 7. In nucleotides, the CDR3 is TGTGCCAGCAATCGCGGGGGACAGGGGGCCTACGAGCAGTACTTC. As protein: CASNRGGQGAYEQYF.

V and J are TRBV29-1 and TRBJ1-1, with a tentative D call TRBD1 (5 bases). Trimming cost V 2 bases and J 5 bases, with 15 bases left between them. CDR3 length: 14 residues. Germline assignment: CDR1 SQVTM and CDR2 ANQGSEA. CDR3 nucleotides: TGCAGCGTTGAAAGGGCAGGCGGGGGGACTGAAGCTTTCTTT. Protein sequence: CSVERAGGGTEAFF.

This clone was seen more than once but under ten times. The rearrangement uses TRBV14 and TRBJ2-7, with 9 bases fitting TRBD1. Germline assignment: CDR1 SGHDN and CDR2 FVKESK. CDR3 size: 13 residues. V shed 5 bases, J shed 2 bases, and the junction held 1 base outside the gene matches. DNA of the CDR3: TGTGCCAGCAGCTGGGACAGGGCCTACGAGCAGTACTTC. Its protein is CASSWDRAYEQYF.

The chain combines TRBV6-1 with TRBJ1-2; D ambiguous. Per germline, CDR1 MNHNS and CDR2 SASEGT. The CDR3 has 12 amino acids. V gave up 6 bases and J gave up 4 bases, with 9 bases separating them. The CDR3 loop is CASRRRLYGYTF. The CDR3 nucleotides are TGTGCCAGCAGACGACGGCTCTATGGCTACACCTTC.